This T cell receptor beta chain originates from a study of patients and donors after allogeneic stem cell transplantation. Losses at the gene ends were 6 bases for V and 7 bases for J; bases not matched to a gene: 11. The CDR3 sequence is 13 residues long. Germline values: CDR1 DFQATT, CDR2 SNEGSKA (reference sequence). TCRdb analysed the RT-PCR reads with MiXCR anew, one entry per CDR3 protein. The table records approximately 210,000 distinct CDR3 sequences, 41% of them present only once. Sequences were obtained from blood, either unsorted or a sorted T cell fraction (not recorded which). The J gene is TRBJ1-1, the V gene TRBV20-1; 7 bases fit TRBD1. The sequence was obtained from a human donor who was either an allogeneic HSCT recipient or a stem cell or donor lymphocyte infusion donor (not recorded which). It is not recorded whose cells these are; they may come from a transplant donor. The CDR3 DNA is TGCAGTGCACCTGGACAGGCCGCCTATGAAGCTTTCTTT. Translation: CSAPGQAAYEAFF.